These 27 T cell receptor beta chains came from one sample sequenced in a study of blood T cell repertoires in COVID-19. Sequencing used immunoSEQ multiplex PCR; TCRdb keeps in-frame clones, though not all of them. The sample records 200,000 to 250,000 clones, 80% to 90% being singletons. Sequencing was carried out using peripheral blood. These receptors were collected from a woman older than 75 with acute or convalescent COVID-19.

This clone was detected only once. The V call is TRBV15, the J call TRBJ1-5; TRBD1 matches 7 bases. CDR1 is LNHNV, CDR2 YYDKDF, per germline (reference sequence). The trim removed 2 bases at V and 2 bases at J, leaving 3 bases unmatched. This CDR3 is built from 15 residues. In nucleotides, the CDR3 is TGTGCCACCAGCAGACCAGGGGGAGGCAATCAGCCCCAGCATTTT. This gives the protein CATSRPGGGNQPQHF.

The count of this clone is one. J is TRBJ1-5 and V is TRBV5-5, with D maybe TRBD1 (6 bases). The ends were cut back, 3 bases at V and 0 bases at J, with 16 bases in the middle. Germline V lookup: CDR1 SGHKS, CDR2 YYEKEE (reference sequence). The CDR3 covers 17 residues. The CDR3 reads CASSSTGLGYSNQPQHF. The CDR3 DNA sequence: TGTGCCAGCAGCTCCACAGGGTTGGGGTATAGCAATCAGCCCCAGCATTTT.

V is TRBV28 and J is TRBJ2-7; 9 bases are a match to TRBD2. Germline V gene data show CDR1 as MDHEN and CDR2 as SYDVKM. The trim removed 6 bases at V and 6 bases at J, leaving 9 bases unmatched. The CDR3 is made up of 14 amino acids. The CDR3: CASRPGLAHGEQYF. The CDR3 DNA reads TGTGCCAGCAGGCCCGGACTAGCGCACGGCGAGCAGTACTTC.

V and J are TRBV30 and TRBJ2-2, with a tentative D call TRBD2 (6 bases). The germline gives CDR1 GTSNPN, CDR2 SVGIG (reference sequence). CDR3 length equals 14 residues. The ends were cut back, 5 bases at V and 5 bases at J, with 15 bases in the middle. The CDR3 DNA is TGTGCCTGGTCCGTCAAACTAGCTACCGGGGAGCTGTTTTTT. This encodes CAWSVKLATGELFF.

This clone turned up a few times. The chain recombines TRBV12-1 with TRBJ1-2; the table's D call TRBD1 went unverified against the DNA. TRBV12-1 is tagged as a pseudogene. CDR3 length: 14 amino acids. The CDR3 region is CASRRPGQGGGYTF. The DNA of the CDR3 is TGTGCCAGCAGACGACCGGGACAGGGAGGTGGCTACACCTTC.

This clone has a single count. J is TRBJ1-2 and V is TRBV19; D perhaps matches TRBD1 (5 bases). V dropped 6 bases and J dropped 0 bases, with 20 bases sitting between them. Germline CDR1 and CDR2: LNHDA and SQIVND (reference sequence). The CDR3 is made up of 17 amino acids. The CDR3 coding sequence is TGTGCCAGTAGCACCCCCCCCTCGATGACAGCTAACTATGGCTACACCTTC. Its translation is CASSTPPSMTANYGYTF.

This sequence joins TRBV6-6 and TRBJ2-6; no reliable D call. The V and J ends lost 2 bases and 0 bases respectively, with 8 bases between them. This CDR3 contains 16 residues. Germline assignment: CDR1 MNHNY and CDR2 SVGAGI (reference sequence). The CDR3 bases are TGTGCCAGCAGTTACCTCCCCAGCTCTGGGGCCAACGTCCTGACTTTC. Amino acid sequence: CASSYLPSSGANVLTF.

This chain connects TRBV13 to TRBJ2-6, with a possible D match to TRBD1 (5 bases). Germline V gene data show CDR1 as PRHDT and CDR2 as FYEKMQ (reference sequence). The CDR3 spans 16 residues. V was shortened by 1 base and J by 0 bases, with 7 bases between the two germline ends. CDR3 in DNA: TGTGCCAGCAGCTTAGCTCAGGGCTCTGGGGCCAACGTCCTGACTTTC. Amino acid sequence: CASSLAQGSGANVLTF.

V is TRBV4-2 and J is TRBJ2-1; 7 bases align to TRBD2. The J segment lost 3 bases and the V segment lost 0 bases, leaving 2 bases of the junction unmatched. The CDR3 runs to 15 residues. Germline assignment: CDR1 LGHNA and CDR2 YNFKEQ. CDR3 sequence (DNA): TGTGCCAGCAGCCAAGAGGGGGGGGACTACAATGAGCAGTTCTTC. It is translated as CASSQEGGDYNEQFF.

Here the CDR3 reads CARAMGYGYTF. As DNA, the CDR3 is TGTGCGAGGGCAATGGGGTATGGCTACACCTTC. The rearrangement uses TRBV30 and TRBJ1-2, with D hard to call. Looked up from germline, CDR1 is GTSNPN and CDR2 is SVGIG (reference sequence). The CDR3 contains 11 residues.

V and J are TRBV27 and TRBJ2-7; TRBD1 matches at 8 bases. Germline trimming cut 4 bases from V and 3 bases from J; bases unmatched to any gene: 8. Germline V CDR1 and CDR2: MNHEY, SMNVEV (reference sequence). The CDR3 is 15 residues long. The CDR3 spells CASSSPPTGDYEQYF. The CDR3 DNA follows: TGTGCCAGCAGTTCCCCTCCGACAGGGGACTACGAGCAGTACTTC.

This chain connects TRBV5-1 to TRBJ1-1; 9 positions match TRBD1. The CDR3 contains 17 residues. With V trimmed by 0 bases and J by 3 bases, 9 bases remained unmatched. Germline CDR1 and CDR2: SGHRS and YFSETQ. Here the CDR3 DNA reads TGCGCCAGCAGCTTGGGGTACTCGGGACAGGGTTACACTGAAGCTTTCTTT. As protein: CASSLGYSGQGYTEAFF.

This chain uses TRBV21-1 with TRBJ2-5; whether TRBD2, the table's D call, matches the DNA was not checked. TRBV21-1 is tagged as a pseudogene. CDR3 length: 20 residues. CDR3 amino acids: CASSKRYGVGGGGHGETQYF. The CDR3 nucleotides read TGTGCCAGCAGCAAGAGGTATGGCGTCGGCGGGGGGGGGCACGGAGAGACCCAGTACTTC.

This clone has ten or more counts. V usage is TRBV5-1 and J usage is TRBJ1-1; a possible D gene is TRBD1 (6 bases). The germline gives CDR1 SGHRS, CDR2 YFSETQ. With 0 bases removed from V and 4 bases from J, the gap between germline ends came to 13 bases. CDR3 length: 15 residues. This CDR3 is CASSLGQATSTEAFF. The CDR3 coding sequence is TGCGCCAGCAGCTTGGGACAGGCCACGAGCACTGAAGCTTTCTTT.

The chain couples TRBV7-2 to TRBJ1-5; the D gene is possibly TRBD1 (5 bases). Germline assignment: CDR1 SGHTA and CDR2 FQGNSA. Trimming took off 7 bases at V and 1 base at J, with 14 bases between the two ends. CDR3 length equals 15 residues. DNA of the CDR3: TGTGCCAGCAATCAGGGCGTACGGAGCAATCAGCCCCAGCATTTT. It codes for CASNQGVRSNQPQHF. The variable domain in full, completed from reference TRBV7-2 and TRBJ1-5, reads GAGVSQSPSNKVTEKGKDVELRCDPISGHTALYWYRQSLGQGLEFLIYFQGNSAPDKSGLPSDRFSAERTGGSVSTLTIQRTQQEDSAVYLCASNQGVRSNQPQHFGDGTRLSIL.

V gene TRBV28 combines with J gene TRBJ2-7, with a weak D call TRBD2 (5 bases). V was shortened by 3 bases and J by 6 bases, with 12 bases between the two germline ends. CDR3 size: 13 residues. Germline V gene lookup returns CDR1 MDHEN and CDR2 SYDVKM. The DNA of the CDR3 is TGTGCCAGCAGTTTTGTAGGTGCGGGCGAGCAGTACTTC. Amino acid sequence: CASSFVGAGEQYF.

The rearrangement links TRBV4-2 to TRBJ2-2; TRBD2 is a possible D gene (7 bases). CDR1 and CDR2 (germline): LGHNA, YNFKEQ. CDR3 length: 17 amino acids. V was clipped by 3 bases and J by 9 bases, with 23 bases between them. Here the CDR3 reads CASSQGGGAGEVRELFF. CDR3 DNA: TGTGCCAGCAGCCAGGGGGGCGGGGCGGGGGAAGTGAGGGAGCTGTTTTTT.

J is TRBJ1-3 and V is TRBV4-1, with a tentative D call TRBD1 (5 bases). Germline V gene sequence: CDR1 MGHRA, CDR2 YSYEKL. This CDR3 comprises 17 residues. V lost 2 bases and J lost 2, with 16 bases in between. CDR3 nucleotides: TGCGCCAGCAGCCAACAACCAGGGCCCTATGCTGGAAACACCATATATTTT. This encodes CASSQQPGPYAGNTIYF.

This clone appeared a few times. The chain links TRBV19 to TRBJ1-2; possibly TRBD1 for D (6 bases). Deletions cut 6 bases from V and 0 bases from J, with 14 bases between. This CDR3 has 15 amino acids. CDR1 LNHDA and CDR2 SQIVND come from the germline V gene (reference sequence). The CDR3 loop is CASRDSHSANYGYTF. CDR3 nucleotides: TGTGCCAGTAGGGACAGCCATTCAGCTAACTATGGCTACACCTTC.

The V gene is TRBV27, the J gene TRBJ1-5, with D possibly being TRBD1 (5 bases). Germline V gene lookup returns CDR1 MNHEY and CDR2 SMNVEV (reference sequence). The CDR3 runs to 14 residues. V gave up 3 bases and J gave up 3 bases, with 9 bases separating them. CDR3 nucleotides: TGTGCCAGCAGTTTGGGGCAGCACAATCAGCCCCAGCATTTT. It encodes CASSLGQHNQPQHF.

This sequence joins TRBV30 and TRBJ2-7, with D possibly matching TRBD1 (6 bases). CDR3 length: 13 amino acids. V shed 2 bases and J shed 5 bases, with 13 bases lying between them. Germline CDR1 GTSNPN, CDR2 SVGIG (reference sequence). The CDR3, as DNA: TGTGCCTGGAGTCGGGACATAACGGACGAGCAGTACTTC. Translation: CAWSRDITDEQYF.

The V gene is TRBV3-1 (or the pseudogene TRBV3-2), the J gene TRBJ1-4; D is undetermined. The V end was cut by 0 bases, the J end by 7 bases, with 15 bases between. Germline V gene sequence: CDR1 LGHDT, CDR2 YNNKEL (reference sequence). The CDR3 length is 16 residues. CDR3 amino acids: CASSQDVGSGGEKLFF. DNA for the CDR3: TGTGCCAGCAGCCAAGATGTCGGCAGCGGAGGTGAAAAACTGTTTTTT.

The V gene is TRBV5-5, the J gene TRBJ1-1; maybe TRBD1 (6 bases). Between the trimmed V and J ends, which lost 3 bases and 0 bases, there was a span of 18 bases. This CDR3 has 17 residues. Germline CDR1 SGHKS, CDR2 YYEKEE (reference sequence). CDR3 sequence reads: CASSYGPGQHMNTEAFF. In DNA, the CDR3 is TGTGCCAGCAGCTATGGTCCGGGACAACATATGAACACTGAAGCTTTCTTT.

The CDR3 reads CASSFQLPSGGALDTQYF. CDR3 nucleotide sequence: TGTGCCAGCAGCTTCCAACTACCAAGCGGGGGGGCCTTAGATACGCAGTATTTT. V gene TRBV7-2 combines with J gene TRBJ2-3; 10 bases map to TRBD2. V lost 3 bases to trimming and J lost 5 bases; unmatched junction nucleotides: 14. Germline lookup yields CDR1 SGHTA and CDR2 FQGNSA. The CDR3 consists of 18 residues.

This clone was detected once. This chain joins TRBV6-2 or TRBV6-3 and TRBJ2-1; 12 bases fit TRBD2. J lost 8 bases, V lost 5 bases, and 7 bases had no gene match. This CDR3 has 15 amino acids. From germline, CDR1 is MNHEY and CDR2 SVGEGT. The CDR3 spells CASSRLAGDPHEQFF. The CDR3 nucleotides are TGTGCCAGCAGTAGACTAGCGGGGGACCCCCATGAGCAGTTCTTC.

The sample holds one count of this clone. V gene TRBV19 combines with J gene TRBJ2-7, with TRBD2 identical over 8 bases. CDR3 length: 13 amino acids. Germline V gene data show CDR1 as LNHDA and CDR2 as SQIVND (reference sequence). V lost 5 bases and J lost 6; bases outside the gene matches: 6. CDR3 protein: CASSPREGSEQYF. The CDR3 nucleotides are TGTGCCAGTAGTCCTCGGGAGGGTAGCGAGCAGTACTTC.

V and J are TRBV9 and TRBJ2-1; 8 positions match TRBD2. The CDR3 covers 17 residues. Trimming at V came to 0 bases and at J to 9 bases, leaving 14 bases not matched to a gene. Germline V gene sequence: CDR1 SGDLS, CDR2 YYNGEE. CDR3 nucleotides: TGTGCCAGCAGCGTAGCTATCAGCGGGGGTGCCCCAAGTGAGCAGTTCTTC. Encoded protein: CASSVAISGGAPSEQFF.